Below, 10 T cell receptor beta chains from the same sample are listed, as sequenced in a study of identical twins. Each CDR3 protein is one row after TCRdb ran MiXCR on the 5' RACE reads. Here the sample spans under 20,000 distinct CDR3 sequences, 69% being singletons. The sequenced material came from memory (CD45RO+) T cells sorted from blood. The receptors were sampled from a woman between 18 and 30 years old in good health. This table probably holds off-target reads from a library built for another chain.

CDR3 bases: TGTGCCACCAGCACCTTCCAGAGGACTAGTAACGAGCAGTACTTC. Translation: CATSTFQRTSNEQYF. The chain carries TRBV15 and TRBJ2-7, with 7 positions matching TRBD2. CDR1 is LNHNV, CDR2 YYDKDF, per germline (reference sequence). Germline trimming cut 4 bases from V and 5 bases from J; bases unmatched to any gene: 11. The CDR3 has 15 amino acids.

Only a few counts were recorded for this clonotype. V usage is TRBV14 and J usage is TRBJ2-2, with D hard to call. Trimming cost V 4 bases and J 0 bases, with 9 bases left between them. Germline V gene sequence: CDR1 SGHDN, CDR2 FVKESK. CDR3 length equals 15 residues. This CDR3 is CASSPRIANTGELFF. CDR3 nucleotides: TGTGCCAGCAGCCCCCGGATCGCGAACACCGGGGAGCTGTTTTTT.

V gene TRBV11-3 combines with J gene TRBJ2-3; 11 bases align to TRBD2. The CDR3 contains 15 residues. The germline V gene has CDR1 SGHNT and CDR2 YENEEA. V shed 5 bases and J 3 bases; nucleotides not matched to a gene: 4. The CDR3 reads CASSLTSGETDTQYF. In nucleotides, the CDR3 is TGTGCCAGCAGCCTGACTAGCGGGGAAACAGATACGCAGTATTTT.

This chain links TRBV18 with TRBJ2-3; TRBD2 aligns across 7 bases. This CDR3 comprises 16 residues. The V segment lost 2 bases and the J segment 3 bases; nucleotides outside the gene matches: 8. Per germline, CDR1 KGHSH and CDR2 LQKENI. CDR3 sequence reads: CASSPMIGRRTDTQYF. CDR3 sequence (DNA): TGTGCCAGCTCACCAATGATCGGGAGGCGAACAGATACGCAGTATTTT.

The sample holds one count of this clonotype. J is TRBJ1-4 and V is TRBV15; D gene ambiguous. The CDR3 is 16 residues long. V was shortened by 0 bases and J by 10 bases, with 18 bases between the two germline ends. Per the germline V gene, CDR1 is LNHNV and CDR2 is YYDKDF (reference sequence). The CDR3 is CATSRDSRGGLGKLFF. CDR3 in DNA: TGTGCCACCAGCAGAGATTCGCGTGGTGGTTTGGGAAAACTGTTTTTT.

The V gene is TRBV27, the J gene TRBJ1-1, with unresolved D. Germline lookup yields CDR1 MNHEY and CDR2 SMNVEV (reference sequence). V was shortened by 6 bases and J by 5 bases, with 22 bases between the two germline ends. This CDR3 is 16 amino acids long. CDR3 sequence: CASRKSPGVLVTEAFF. CDR3 coding DNA: TGTGCCAGCAGAAAGAGCCCCGGGGTCTTGGTTACTGAAGCTTTCTTT.

This clonotype was seen more than once but under ten times. The rearrangement uses TRBV7-2 and TRBJ2-1; maybe TRBD1 (5 bases). The germline V gene has CDR1 SGHTA and CDR2 FQGNSA. With 5 bases removed from V and 0 bases from J, the gap between germline ends came to 11 bases. The CDR3 contains 15 residues. The CDR3 DNA reads TGTGCCAGCAGCAAGGACATCCTCTCCTACAATGAGCAGTTCTTC. It encodes CASSKDILSYNEQFF.

This chain connects TRBV30 to TRBJ1-5; maybe TRBD1 (5 bases). Trimming took off 0 bases at V and 6 bases at J, with 12 bases between the two ends. The CDR3 is 14 amino acids. Germline assignment: CDR1 GTSNPN and CDR2 SVGIG (reference sequence). The CDR3 DNA is TGTGCCTGGAGTGTGAGGGTGGGGGGTCAGCCCCAGCATTTT. It is translated as CAWSVRVGGQPQHF.

V usage is TRBV20-1 and J usage is TRBJ2-1; 10 nucleotides agree with TRBD2. CDR1 is DFQATT and CDR2 is SNEGSKA in the germline V gene (reference sequence). The CDR3 runs 16 residues. The V gene end was trimmed by 3 bases and the J gene end by 5 bases; junction bases not matched to a gene: 10. Written as DNA, the CDR3 is TGCAGTGCTAGCTCTTTTAGCGGGAGGCAGGACAATGAGCAGTTCTTC. Residues: CSASSFSGRQDNEQFF.

This clonotype was seen more than once but under ten times. The CDR3 loop is CSVGSSVKEQFF. As DNA, the CDR3 is TGCAGCGTTGGCTCTAGCGTAAAGGAGCAGTTCTTC. The chain combines TRBV29-1 with TRBJ2-1, with D possibly being TRBD2 (6 bases). CDR1 is SQVTM, CDR2 ANQGSEA, per germline. The CDR3 loop spans 12 amino acids. The V gene lost 4 bases and the J gene lost 10 bases, with 14 bases spanning the gap.